These 18 T cell receptor beta chains were all obtained from the same sample, sequenced in a study of T cell responses to AZD1222 COVID-19 vaccine. TCRdb's table, derived via immunoSEQ multiplex PCR, lists solely in-frame clones and lacks some. The table has over 120,000 clones, about nine tenths seen once. Source: peripheral blood, taken 28 days after the second AZD1222 dose. These receptors were taken from an adult who received the AZD1222 COVID-19 vaccine.

V and J are TRBV28 and TRBJ1-5, with D possibly being TRBD1 (6 bases). Deletions cut 8 bases from V and 9 bases from J, with 17 bases between. The CDR3 totals 13 residues. Germline CDR1 reads MDHEN; CDR2 reads SYDVKM. CDR3 nucleotide sequence: TGTGCCAGCCAGGACAGTGCTCGGGGGCCCCAGCATTTT. It encodes CASQDSARGPQHF.

DNA of the CDR3: TGTGCCAGCAGCCCCGGGACAGGGCGGGGAGAGACCCAGTACTTC. The encoded protein is CASSPGTGRGETQYF. This sequence joins TRBV28 and TRBJ2-5, with TRBD1 matching over 9 bases. The CDR3 length is 15 residues. J was trimmed by 4 bases and V by 6 bases; bases with no gene match: 9. Germline V gene lookup returns CDR1 MDHEN and CDR2 SYDVKM.

The chain carries TRBV18 and TRBJ1-1; D ambiguous. V lost 3 bases and J 3 bases, leaving 14 bases between the germline ends. Germline V gene data show CDR1 as KGHSH and CDR2 as LQKENI. This CDR3 has 15 residues. Here the CDR3 reads CASSPRRWVDTEAFF. The DNA for the CDR3 is TGTGCCAGCTCACCCCGACGGTGGGTGGACACTGAAGCTTTCTTT.

The chain uses TRBV18 and TRBJ1-3; the D is unclear. V lost 3 bases and J 7 bases, leaving 16 bases between the germline ends. The CDR3 is made up of 15 amino acids. Germline values: CDR1 KGHSH, CDR2 LQKENI. The CDR3 protein is CASSPPAVSGNTIYF. DNA for the CDR3: TGTGCCAGCTCACCTCCAGCAGTGTCGGGGAACACCATATATTTT. Complete variable domain (other parts from reference TRBV18 and TRBJ1-3): NAGVMQNPRHLVRRRGQEARLRCSPMKGHSHVYWYRQLPEEGLKFMVYLQKENIIDESGMPKERFSAEFPKEGPSILRIQQVVRGDSAAYFCASSPPAVSGNTIYFGEGSWLTVV.

This rearrangement joins TRBV5-4 to TRBJ2-1, with TRBD2 identical over 7 bases. CDR1 and CDR2 (germline): SGHNT, YYREEE (reference sequence). The CDR3 consists of 19 residues. V dropped 0 bases and J dropped 0; count of bases not matched to a gene: 12. CDR3 protein: CASSLEASGHNRSYNEQFF. DNA of the CDR3: TGTGCCAGCAGCTTGGAAGCTAGCGGCCACAACCGCTCCTACAATGAGCAGTTCTTC.

V is TRBV18 and J is TRBJ1-5, with D tentatively TRBD1 (6 bases). The CDR3 sequence is 14 residues long. Trimming took 6 bases from V and 4 from J, leaving 13 bases between them. Germline lookup yields CDR1 KGHSH and CDR2 LQKENI. CDR3 DNA: TGTGCCAGCTCGGGCCGGGACAATAATCAGCCCCAGCATTTT. This encodes CASSGRDNNQPQHF.

In this sample, this clone turned up a few times. The identical CDR3 is also encoded by other nucleotide sequences in the sample. The chain recombines TRBV30 with TRBJ2-1, with D maybe TRBD1 (6 bases). CDR3 length: 14 amino acids. V lost 2 bases, J lost 3 bases, and 11 bases lay in between. Germline values: CDR1 GTSNPN, CDR2 SVGIG (reference sequence). The CDR3 region is CAWSRGGIYNEQFF. CDR3 in DNA: TGTGCCTGGAGTAGAGGGGGAATCTACAATGAGCAGTTCTTC. The variable domain in full, completed from reference TRBV30 and TRBJ2-1, reads SQTIHQWPATLVQPVGSPLSLECTVEGTSNPNLYWYRQAAGRGLQLLFYSVGIGQISSEVPQNLSASRPQDRQFILSSKKLLLSDSGFYLCAWSRGGIYNEQFFGPGTRLTVL.

This rearrangement joins TRBV24-1 to TRBJ2-1, with 15 bases matching TRBD2. In germline, CDR1 is KGHDR, CDR2 SFDVKD. This CDR3 is built from 17 residues. V was pared by 5 bases and J by 4 bases, with 5 bases of the junction left unmatched. The CDR3 DNA follows: TGTGCCACCAGTGGGCCAGGACTAGCGGGAGGGTACAATGAGCAGTTCTTC. It translates to CATSGPGLAGGYNEQFF.

This clone was seen a handful of times. This chain joins TRBV9 and TRBJ2-7; 7 nucleotides align to TRBD1. Germline CDR1 SGDLS, CDR2 YYNGEE. The CDR3 totals 15 residues. The junction had 6 bases not matched to a gene; V was cut back by 2 bases and J by 1 base. The CDR3 loop is CASSVGTGQSYEQYF. DNA for the CDR3: TGTGCCAGCAGCGTCGGAACGGGACAGTCCTACGAGCAGTACTTC.

The chain combines TRBV9 with TRBJ2-7, with 9 bases aligning to TRBD2. V shed 3 bases and J 0 bases; nucleotides not matched to a gene: 4. The CDR3 extends over 15 amino acids. The germline gives CDR1 SGDLS, CDR2 YYNGEE. The CDR3 sequence: CASSALAGPSYEQYF. In nucleotides, the CDR3 is TGTGCCAGCAGCGCCCTAGCGGGACCCTCCTACGAGCAGTACTTC.

The chain recombines TRBV5-1 with TRBJ1-2; D is undetermined. The V gene's germline CDR1 is SGHRS and CDR2 YFSETQ. V was pared by 0 bases and J by 4 bases, with 13 bases between. CDR3 length: 15 residues. The CDR3 is CASSLAEAGIYGYTF. In DNA form, the CDR3 reads TGCGCCAGCAGCTTGGCCGAGGCAGGAATCTATGGCTACACCTTC.

This clone was counted a single time. CDR3 residues: CASSPRTSGRTETQYF. The CDR3 DNA reads TGTGCCAGCAGCCCCAGGACTAGCGGGAGGACTGAGACCCAGTACTTC. The genes are TRBV3-1 (or the pseudogene TRBV3-2) and TRBJ2-5; 14 bases are a match to TRBD2. This CDR3 is built from 16 residues. From germline, CDR1 is LGHDT and CDR2 YNNKEL (reference sequence). V lost 4 bases, J lost 5 bases, and 6 bases stayed unmatched.

V gene TRBV6-6 combines with J gene TRBJ2-2, with D possibly TRBD1 on 6 matching bases. Germline CDR1 reads MNHNY; CDR2 reads SVGAGI (reference sequence). Trimming stripped 6 bases from V and 2 bases from J, with 19 bases between. The CDR3 totals 17 residues. Written as DNA, the CDR3 is TGTGCCAGCAGCCGACGACTGGCAGGGGTTAACACCGGGGAGCTGTTTTTT. It yields the protein CASSRRLAGVNTGELFF.

The chain recombines TRBV10-2 with TRBJ2-2; TRBD2 matches 7 bases. The ends lost 6 bases at V and 1 base at J; junction bases unmatched: 2. CDR1 is WSHSY, CDR2 SAAADI, per germline. The CDR3 extends over 14 amino acids. In nucleotides, the CDR3 is TGCGCCAGCAGAACTAGCGAGAACACCGGGGAGCTGTTTTTT. Protein product: CASRTSENTGELFF.

This clone was seen more than once but under ten times. The chain couples TRBV12-5 to TRBJ2-7; 8 bases match TRBD2. The CDR3 has 18 amino acids. The germline V gene has CDR1 LGHNT and CDR2 FRNRAP. V gave up 1 base and J gave up 2 bases; unmatched junction bases: 13. The DNA for the CDR3 is TGTGCTAGTGGTTTGGGTCCTCGGAGCGGGAGCCCTACCTACGAGCAGTACTTC. Its translation: CASGLGPRSGSPTYEQYF.

V is TRBV27 and J is TRBJ1-5; no clear D. Germline V gives CDR1 MNHEY, CDR2 SMNVEV (reference sequence). The CDR3 is made up of 13 amino acids. The V gene lost 3 bases and the J gene lost 7 bases, with 10 bases spanning the gap. CDR3 in amino acids: CASSLTFAQPQHF. The CDR3 DNA reads TGTGCCAGCAGTTTGACGTTTGCCCAGCCCCAGCATTTT.

The chain uses TRBV28 and TRBJ1-2; the D gene is possibly TRBD1 (6 bases). Germline V gene sequence: CDR1 MDHEN, CDR2 SYDVKM. This CDR3 is 16 amino acids long. The V end was cut by 7 bases, the J end by 7 bases, with 25 bases between. The CDR3 reads CASTLGGGRATIGYTF. CDR3 bases: TGTGCCAGCACCTTAGGGGGGGGCCGCGCAACTATTGGCTACACCTTC.

The chain recombines TRBV4-1 with TRBJ1-5; D uncertain. This CDR3 is built from 15 residues. Looked up from germline, CDR1 is MGHRA and CDR2 is YSYEKL. V gave up 0 bases and J gave up 0 bases, with 6 bases separating them. The CDR3 reads CASSQEPYSNQPQHF. The CDR3 nucleotides are TGCGCCAGCAGCCAAGAACCTTATAGCAATCAGCCCCAGCATTTT.